The clone carrying this T cell receptor (beta chain) was observed at least ten times. Data came from immunoSEQ multiplex PCR; TCRdb stores just in-frame clones and leaves some out. Of about 100,000 clones in the sample, 80% to 90% are singletons; the top ten hold 5.5% to 6.5%. These data come from a study of identifying expanded T cells in peripheral blood. This CDR3 is 15 amino acids long. Germline CDR1 and CDR2: MRHNA and SNTAGT. V was trimmed by 3 bases and J by 0 bases, leaving 10 bases between them. The gene calls are TRBV6-4 and TRBJ2-3; tentative D call: TRBD2 (6 bases). The origin of this receptor is a person between 18 and 75 years old in good health. The sequencing sample was made of blood. CDR3 bases: TGTGCCAGCAGTGAAGACGGGGGAAGCACAGATACGCAGTATTTT. Its protein is CASSEDGGSTDTQYF.